The 31 T cell receptor beta chains in this list originate from one sample, sequenced in a study of T cells in women clearing cervical HPV infection. Produced via immunoSEQ multiplex PCR; TCRdb's table is partial and in-frame only. The ten top clones account for less than 6%, within a sample of under 45,000 clones. The sample was blood buffy coat. Receptor source: a woman aged 18-70 years with a cervical HPV16 infection that either progressed to CIN3+ or cleared (not recorded which).

A note on this clone: The read ends 3 residues before the CDR3 terminus; that terminus is restored from the germline J gene. This chain uses TRBV30 with TRBJ1-6; D is uncertain. This CDR3 contains 17 residues. V gave up 4 bases and J gave up 0 bases, with 16 bases separating them. CDR1 and CDR2 (germline): GTSNPN, SVGIG (reference sequence). The part of the CDR3 DNA that was read is TGTGCCTGGATTCCCCTGGACTCGAGCTCCTATAATTCACCC. It specifies CAWIPLDSSSYNSP. The whole CDR3 protein is CAWIPLDSSSYNSPLHF.

On this clone itself: The CDR3 end lies 3 residues beyond the end of the read and is filled in from the germline J gene. This chain connects TRBV15 to TRBJ2-5, with a tentative D call TRBD2 (5 bases). The CDR3 is 14 amino acids. Germline V gene data show CDR1 as LNHNV and CDR2 as YYDKDF (reference sequence). V was pared by 0 bases and J by 2 bases, with 7 bases between. The CDR3 DNA, read in part, is TGTGCCACCAGCAGAGATCGGGGACAAGAGACC. This gives the protein CATSRDRGQET. The entire CDR3 sequence reads CATSRDRGQETQYF. Combining the CDR3 with reference TRBV15 and TRBJ2-5 gives the whole variable domain DAMVIQNPRYQVTQFGKPVTLSCSQTLNHNVMYWYQQKSSQAPKLLFHYYDKDFNNEADTPDNFQSRRPNTSFCFLDIRSPGLGDTAMYLCATSRDRGQETQYFGPGTRLLVL.

Comment on this clone: Coverage ceases 3 residues before the CDR3 finishes, and the germline J gene fills in the end. The chain combines TRBV19 with TRBJ2-4, with D possibly being TRBD2 (6 bases). Germline CDR1 is LNHDA and CDR2 is SQIVND (reference sequence). This CDR3 region has 12 residues. The CDR3 is CASSAGMWGQYF. Partial CDR3 DNA: TGTGCCAGTAGTGCGGGAATGTGGGGT.

Turning to this clone: The read stops 3 residues short of the end of the CDR3; the missing end is completed from the germline J gene. The chain links TRBV4-2 to TRBJ2-7; the match to TRBD1 covers 10 bases. V dropped 8 bases and J dropped 2; count of bases not matched to a gene: 6. The CDR3 runs 14 residues. The germline CDR1 and CDR2 sequences are LGHNA and YNFKEQ. The CDR3 bases that were read are TGTGCCAGCGGGACAGGGGCGGGGGCCTACGAG. This sequence encodes CASGTGAGAYE. The complete CDR3 protein is CASGTGAGAYEQYF.

CDR3: CASSLGQHYEQYF. Incomplete CDR3 DNA: TGCGCCAGCAGCTTGGGGCAACACTACGAG. The chain recombines TRBV5-1 with TRBJ2-7; D uncertain. The CDR3 goes on 3 residues after the read ends, and that part is filled in from the germline J gene. Germline values: CDR1 SGHRS, CDR2 YFSETQ. V shed 0 bases and J shed 3 bases, with 7 bases lying between them. The CDR3 consists of 13 residues.

Turning to this clone: The DNA ends 3 residues before the CDR3 does, and the rest of the CDR3 is filled in from the germline J gene. The rearrangement links TRBV16 to TRBJ2-2; tentatively, D is TRBD2 (7 bases). From germline, CDR1 is KGHSY and CDR2 FQNENV. V gave up 0 bases and J gave up 6 bases, with 14 bases separating them. The CDR3 loop spans 16 amino acids. The CDR3 sequence: CASSQSGGEGAGELFF. The DNA read from the CDR3 is TGTGCCAGCAGCCAATCGGGGGGGGAGGGGGCCGGGGAG. Combining the CDR3 with reference TRBV16 and TRBJ2-2 gives the whole variable domain GEEVAQTPKHLVRGEGQKAKLYCAPIKGHSYVFWYQQVLKNEFKFLISFQNENVFDETGMPKERFSAKCLPNSPCSLEIQATKLEDSAVYFCASSQSGGEGAGELFFGEGSRLTVL.

In regard to this clone: The CDR3 extends 3 residues past the end of the read, so its final part is completed from the germline J gene. The chain carries TRBV7-2 and TRBJ2-4; D not certain. CDR3 length equals 13 residues. The germline gives CDR1 SGHTA, CDR2 FQGNSA. The CDR3 is CASSLNSQRGQYF. The sequenced part of the CDR3 DNA is TGTGCCAGCAGCTTAAATTCTCAGCGCGGT.

Comments on this clone: The read terminates 3 residues before the CDR3 end, so the remaining end is supplied by the germline J gene. The chain is built from TRBV5-1 and TRBJ1-1, with 8 bases fitting TRBD1. The germline gives CDR1 SGHRS, CDR2 YFSETQ. The CDR3 sequence is 14 residues long. The junction had 8 bases not matched to a gene; V was cut back by 4 bases and J by 6 bases. The sequenced CDR3 bases are TGCGCCAGCAGCCTCGACAGGGGAAGCGCTGAA. Encoded protein: CASSLDRGSAE. The whole CDR3 protein is CASSLDRGSAEAFF.

Notes on this clone: The DNA ends 3 residues before the CDR3 does, and the rest of the CDR3 is filled in from the germline J gene. This rearrangement joins TRBV5-1 to TRBJ2-5, with 7 positions matching TRBD1. Germline V lookup: CDR1 SGHRS, CDR2 YFSETQ. This CDR3 contains 14 residues. Unmatched junction bases numbered 4, after V lost 4 bases and J lost 1 base. CDR3 loop: CASSEGASQETQYF. The CDR3 DNA, read in part, is TGCGCCAGCAGCGAGGGGGCGAGCCAAGAGACC.

Turning to this clone: The missing CDR3 end, 3 residues past where the read stops, is filled in from the germline J gene. This chain connects TRBV7-8 to TRBJ1-1, with D perhaps matching TRBD1 (5 bases). Germline lookup yields CDR1 SGHVS and CDR2 FQNEAQ. CDR3 size: 16 residues. V was shortened by 3 bases and J by 1 base, with 15 bases between the two germline ends. The CDR3 spells CASSLYKGLGNTEAFF. CDR3 bases read: TGTGCCAGCAGCTTGTATAAGGGGTTGGGGAACACTGAA.

On this clone itself: With the read ending 3 residues before the CDR3 end, the germline J gene is used to fill in that end. The V and J genes are TRBV14 and TRBJ2-2; 8 nucleotides line up with TRBD1. In germline, CDR1 is SGHDN, CDR2 FVKESK. The CDR3 loop spans 16 amino acids. CDR3 DNA, as far as it was read: TGTGCCAGCAGCACTAGGACAGGGCGGAAAAATTCACCG. Protein product: CASSTRTGRKNSP. The whole CDR3 protein is CASSTRTGRKNSPLFF.

A note on this clone: The read terminates 3 residues before the CDR3 end, so the remaining end is supplied by the germline J gene. The chain carries TRBV19 and TRBJ2-2; 8 bases agree with TRBD1. This CDR3 is built from 15 residues. Looked up from germline, CDR1 is LNHDA and CDR2 is SQIVND (reference sequence). Here the CDR3 reads CASRKDRAGNSPLFF. The sequenced CDR3 bases are TGTGCCAGTAGAAAGGACAGGGCGGGAAATTCACCG.

Turning to this clone: With the read ending 3 residues before the CDR3 end, the germline J gene is used to fill in that end. The chain combines TRBV15 with TRBJ2-3; 10 bases fit TRBD2. The junction had 12 bases not matched to a gene; V was cut back by 3 bases and J by 0 bases. This CDR3 comprises 19 residues. CDR1 is LNHNV, CDR2 YYDKDF, per germline (reference sequence). CDR3 bases read: TGTGCCACCAGCAGGCCCGTTGAGCGGGAGGGCCTAAGCACAGATACG. Protein product: CATSRPVEREGLSTDT. The entire CDR3 protein reads CATSRPVEREGLSTDTQYF. Looking up the rest from reference TRBV15 and TRBJ2-3 gives the full variable domain: DAMVIQNPRYQVTQFGKPVTLSCSQTLNHNVMYWYQQKSSQAPKLLFHYYDKDFNNEADTPDNFQSRRPNTSFCFLDIRSPGLGDTAMYLCATSRPVEREGLSTDTQYFGPGTRLTVL.

Of note for this clone: The read terminates 3 residues ahead of where the CDR3 ends, so the germline J gene completes it. The V call is TRBV12-3 or TRBV12-4, the J call TRBJ1-2, with D possibly matching TRBD1 (6 bases). The CDR3 is 12 residues long. This CDR3 reads CASSFTGYGYTF. The covered CDR3 bases are TGTGCCAGCAGCTTCACAGGGTACGGC.

CDR3 region: CASRPGTSRRFNEQFF. Partial CDR3 DNA: TGTGCCAGCCGTCCCGGGACTAGCCGGCGATTCAATGAG. The V and J genes are TRBV5-4 and TRBJ2-1, with TRBD2 identical over 9 bases. The sequenced fragment ends 3 residues before the CDR3 boundary, so the rest is inferred from the germline J gene. In germline, CDR1 is SGHNT, CDR2 YYREEE (reference sequence). The ends lost 7 bases at V and 6 bases at J; junction bases unmatched: 14. The CDR3 length is 16 residues.

As concerns this clone: The CDR3 end lies 3 residues beyond the end of the read and is filled in from the germline J gene. V is TRBV28 and J is TRBJ2-1; TRBD2 aligns across 7 bases. The ends lost 5 bases at V and 1 base at J; junction bases unmatched: 5. The CDR3 has 15 residues. Germline assignment: CDR1 MDHEN and CDR2 SYDVKM. The sequenced part of the CDR3 DNA is TGTGCCAGCAGTCCAGCGGGATGGTCCTACAATGAG. Its protein product is CASSPAGWSYNE. The complete CDR3 protein is CASSPAGWSYNEQFF.

Details on this clone: The sequenced fragment ends 3 residues before the CDR3 boundary, so the rest is inferred from the germline J gene. V usage is TRBV19 and J usage is TRBJ2-3; D might be TRBD1 (6 bases). Germline values: CDR1 LNHDA, CDR2 SQIVND (reference sequence). The CDR3 totals 13 residues. The CDR3 bases that were read are TGTGCCAGTAGTACCGTTCAGGGGCTCACG. Translated, it gives CASSTVQGLT. The whole CDR3 sequence reads CASSTVQGLTQYF.

In the case of this clone: The read stops 3 residues short of the end of the CDR3; the missing end is completed from the germline J gene. The gene calls are TRBV2 and TRBJ2-2, with D perhaps matching TRBD1 (6 bases). CDR1 SNHLY and CDR2 FYNNEI come from the germline V gene. The ends were cut back, 4 bases at V and 7 bases at J, with 16 bases in the middle. CDR3 size: 15 residues. The CDR3 protein is CASSVGQGYSGELFF. The sequenced CDR3 bases are TGTGCCAGCAGTGTCGGTCAGGGGTACAGCGGGGAG. The variable domain in full, completed from reference TRBV2 and TRBJ2-2, reads EPEVTQTPSHQVTQMGQEVILRCVPISNHLYFYWYRQILGQKVEFLVSFYNNEISEKSEIFDDQFSVERPDGSNFTLKIRSTKLEDSAMYFCASSVGQGYSGELFFGEGSRLTVL.

For this clone: Read data end 3 residues before the CDR3 end; the end is taken from the germline J gene. The chain couples TRBV6-2 or TRBV6-3 to TRBJ1-2; D is ambiguous. The CDR3 runs to 15 residues. CDR1 is MNHEY, CDR2 SVGEGT, per germline. The covered CDR3 bases are TGTGCCAGCACCCCGAGGGCCTATCCCACAGATACC. Translated, it gives CASTPRAYPTDT. The whole CDR3 sequence is CASTPRAYPTDTYTF.

With regard to this clone: The missing CDR3 end, 3 residues past where the read stops, is filled in from the germline J gene. The rearrangement links TRBV18 to TRBJ2-7; 10 bases align to TRBD2. Germline CDR1 is KGHSH and CDR2 is LQKENI. The CDR3 loop spans 15 amino acids. V shed 0 bases, J shed 6 bases, and the junction held 5 bases outside the gene matches. The sequenced part of the CDR3 DNA is TGTGCCAGCTCACCACCCGGGACTAGCGCGGCCGAG. It encodes CASSPPGTSAAE. The whole CDR3 sequence is CASSPPGTSAAEQYF.

Details on this clone: The read falls 3 residues short of the CDR3 end, and the missing part is taken from the germline J gene. The chain is built from TRBV30 and TRBJ1-1, with D tentatively TRBD1 (6 bases). CDR3 length: 14 residues. Looked up from germline, CDR1 is GTSNPN and CDR2 is SVGIG (reference sequence). V lost 0 bases, J lost 3 bases, and 11 bases lay in between. CDR3 bases read: TGTGCCTGGAGTGTAACAGGGAGATACACTGAA. Its protein product is CAWSVTGRYTE. The CDR3 in its entirety is CAWSVTGRYTEAFF.

On this clone itself: The read ends 3 residues before the CDR3 terminus; that terminus is restored from the germline J gene. The chain uses TRBV20-1 and TRBJ2-3; D is perhaps TRBD1 or TRBD2 (7 bases each). CDR1 and CDR2 (germline): DFQATT, SNEGSKA (reference sequence). There are 15 residues in the CDR3. The CDR3 sequence is CSASMGGGRGETQYF. Incomplete CDR3 DNA: TGCAGTGCTAGTATGGGAGGGGGCAGAGGAGAGACG.

Note on this clone: The read halts 3 residues ahead of the CDR3 end, with the missing end drawn from the germline J gene. This chain uses TRBV7-9 with TRBJ1-2, with a possible D match to TRBD1 (5 bases). The CDR3 has 14 residues. Looked up from germline, CDR1 is SEHNR and CDR2 is FQNEAQ (reference sequence). CDR3 protein: CASSVGTSADTYTF. The part of the CDR3 DNA that was read is TGTGCCAGCAGTGTGGGGACTAGTGCAGATACC.

Comment on this clone: With the read ending 3 residues before the CDR3 end, the germline J gene is used to fill in that end. The V call is TRBV18, the J call TRBJ2-5; 7 bases line up with TRBD1. The CDR3 totals 16 residues. The trim removed 0 bases at V and 1 base at J, leaving 5 bases unmatched. CDR1 is KGHSH, CDR2 LQKENI, per germline. The CDR3 sequence is CASSPPTGSAQETQYF. The DNA read from the CDR3 is TGTGCCAGCTCACCACCGACAGGGTCTGCCCAAGAGACC.

For this clone: Read sequence stops 3 residues before the CDR3 end, and the germline J gene provides the missing end. This chain uses TRBV7-2 with TRBJ1-2; D gene unclear. The CDR3 runs 14 residues. CDR1 SGHTA and CDR2 FQGNSA come from the germline V gene. CDR3 in amino acids: CASSPLGQRLGYTF. CDR3 DNA, as far as it was read: TGTGCCAGCAGCCCCTTAGGGCAGAGGCTGGGC.

A note on this clone: The read terminates 3 residues before the CDR3 end, so the remaining end is supplied by the germline J gene. The V and J genes are TRBV5-1 and TRBJ2-7; 11 bases are shared with TRBD2. V dropped 3 bases and J dropped 5; count of bases not matched to a gene: 10. Germline V lookup: CDR1 SGHRS, CDR2 YFSETQ. The CDR3 consists of 16 residues. CDR3 amino acids: CASSSLTSGKIDEQYF. The CDR3 bases that were read are TGCGCCAGCAGCTCGTTGACTAGCGGGAAGATCGACGAG.

For this clone: The read comes to an end 3 residues before the CDR3 does, leaving the germline J gene to fill in the end. V is TRBV2 and J is TRBJ2-2, with TRBD1 matching 8 bases. Germline loops: CDR1 SNHLY, CDR2 FYNNEI. CDR3 length: 14 residues. Incomplete CDR3 DNA: TGTGCCAGCAGCCTGGACAGGGCGAGGTCACCG. It yields the protein CASSLDRARSP. The whole CDR3 reads CASSLDRARSPLFF.

In the case of this clone: The read ends 3 residues early relative to the CDR3; the germline J gene fills the gap. The chain carries TRBV19 and TRBJ2-5; 12 bases are shared with TRBD2. This CDR3 contains 15 residues. After removal of 6 bases from V and 5 bases from J, the junction contained 7 bases not matched to a gene. From germline, CDR1 is LNHDA and CDR2 SQIVND (reference sequence). Incomplete CDR3 DNA: TGTGCCAGTAGACCCACTAGCGGGAGGAGGGAGACC. This sequence encodes CASRPTSGRRET. The full CDR3 protein reads CASRPTSGRRETQYF.

The sequenced CDR3 bases are TGTGCCAGTAGTAGCCTAGCGGGGCTCTACCAAGAGACC. Residues: CASSSLAGLYQET. The entire CDR3 protein reads CASSSLAGLYQETQYF. V usage is TRBV19 and J usage is TRBJ2-5; 9 bases match TRBD2. From the germline J gene comes the end of the CDR3, since the read stops 3 residues before it. The CDR3 runs 16 residues. Germline assignment: CDR1 LNHDA and CDR2 SQIVND (reference sequence). Trimming cost V 4 bases and J 0 bases; bases outside gene matches: 6.

Note on this clone: The read gets to within 3 residues of the CDR3 end, and the germline J gene fills in the rest. V and J are TRBV18 and TRBJ1-2, with 9 bases that match TRBD1. CDR3 length: 15 residues. CDR1 KGHSH and CDR2 LQKENI come from the germline V gene. The CDR3 DNA, read in part, is TGTGCCAGCTCCCGGGGACAGGGTTACTCCTACGAC. As protein: CASSRGQGYSYD. The entire CDR3 reads CASSRGQGYSYDYTF.

On this clone: The sequence runs out 3 residues before the end of the CDR3; the remainder is reconstructed from the germline J gene. The chain links TRBV29-1 to TRBJ1-1, with a weak D call TRBD1 (5 bases). V lost 4 bases and J lost 4, with 10 bases in between. This CDR3 is built from 12 residues. Germline CDR1 reads SQVTM; CDR2 reads ANQGSEA. The CDR3 sequence is CSVGGESTEAFF. Partial CDR3 DNA: TGCAGCGTTGGGGGGGAAAGCACTGAA.